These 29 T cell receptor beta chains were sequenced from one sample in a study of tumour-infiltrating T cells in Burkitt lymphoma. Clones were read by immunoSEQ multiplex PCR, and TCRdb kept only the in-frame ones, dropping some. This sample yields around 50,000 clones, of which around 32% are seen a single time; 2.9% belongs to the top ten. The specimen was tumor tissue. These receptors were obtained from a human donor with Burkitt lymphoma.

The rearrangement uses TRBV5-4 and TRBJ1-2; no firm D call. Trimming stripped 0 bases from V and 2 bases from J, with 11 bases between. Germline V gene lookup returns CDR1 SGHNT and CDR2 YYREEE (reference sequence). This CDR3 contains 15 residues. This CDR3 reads CASSLAAASNYGYTF. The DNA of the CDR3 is TGTGCCAGCAGCTTGGCGGCAGCCTCAAACTATGGCTACACCTTC. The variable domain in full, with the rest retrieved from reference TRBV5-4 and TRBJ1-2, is ETGVTQSPTHLIKTRGQQVTLRCSSQSGHNTVSWYQQALGQGPQFIFQYYREEENGRGNFPPRFSGLQFPNYSSELNVNALELDDSALYLCASSLAAASNYGYTFGSGTRLTVV.

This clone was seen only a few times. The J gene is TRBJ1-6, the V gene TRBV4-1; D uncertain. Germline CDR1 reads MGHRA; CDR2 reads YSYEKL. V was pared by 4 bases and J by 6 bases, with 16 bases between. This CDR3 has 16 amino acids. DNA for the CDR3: TGCGCCAGCAGCCCATGGTTAGGGAGTCCTAATTCACCCCTCCACTTT. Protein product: CASSPWLGSPNSPLHF.

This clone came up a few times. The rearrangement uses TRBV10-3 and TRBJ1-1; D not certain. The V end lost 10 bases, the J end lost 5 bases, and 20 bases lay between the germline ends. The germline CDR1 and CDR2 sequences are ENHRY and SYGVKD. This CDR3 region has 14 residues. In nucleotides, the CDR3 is TGTGCCACCCAACCTGGGCCCGCCTTAACTGAAGCTTTCTTT. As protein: CATQPGPALTEAFF.

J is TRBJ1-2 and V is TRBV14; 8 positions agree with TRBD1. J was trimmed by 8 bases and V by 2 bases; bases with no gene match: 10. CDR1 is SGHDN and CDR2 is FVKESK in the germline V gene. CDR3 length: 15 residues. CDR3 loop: CASSQQGARFRGYTF. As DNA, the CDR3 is TGTGCCAGCAGCCAACAGGGGGCCCGGTTTCGGGGCTACACCTTC.

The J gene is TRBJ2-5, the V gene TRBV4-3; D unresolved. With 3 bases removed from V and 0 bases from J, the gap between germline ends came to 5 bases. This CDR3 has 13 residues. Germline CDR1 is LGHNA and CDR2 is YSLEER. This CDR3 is CASSQSYQETQYF. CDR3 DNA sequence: TGCGCCAGCAGCCAGTCGTACCAAGAGACCCAGTACTTC.

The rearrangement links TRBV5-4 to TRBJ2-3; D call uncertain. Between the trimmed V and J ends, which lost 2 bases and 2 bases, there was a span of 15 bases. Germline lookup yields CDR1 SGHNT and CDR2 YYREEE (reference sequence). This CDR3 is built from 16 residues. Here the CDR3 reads CASSFRIDTSTDTQYF. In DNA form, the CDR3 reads TGTGCCAGCAGCTTCCGGATTGATACTTCCACAGATACGCAGTATTTT.

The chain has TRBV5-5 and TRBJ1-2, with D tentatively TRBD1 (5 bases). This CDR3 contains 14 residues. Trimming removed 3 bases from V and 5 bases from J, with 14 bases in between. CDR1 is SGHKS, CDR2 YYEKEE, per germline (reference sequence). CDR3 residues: CASSWGRTLYGYTF. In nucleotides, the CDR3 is TGTGCCAGCAGCTGGGGACGGACTCTATATGGCTACACCTTC.

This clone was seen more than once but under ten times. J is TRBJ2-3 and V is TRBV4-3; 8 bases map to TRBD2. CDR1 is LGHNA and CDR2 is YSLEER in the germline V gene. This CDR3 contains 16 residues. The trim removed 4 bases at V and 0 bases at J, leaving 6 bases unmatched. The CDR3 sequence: CASSLLGGGSTDTQYF. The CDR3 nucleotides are TGCGCCAGCAGCCTACTTGGCGGGGGGAGCACAGATACGCAGTATTTT.

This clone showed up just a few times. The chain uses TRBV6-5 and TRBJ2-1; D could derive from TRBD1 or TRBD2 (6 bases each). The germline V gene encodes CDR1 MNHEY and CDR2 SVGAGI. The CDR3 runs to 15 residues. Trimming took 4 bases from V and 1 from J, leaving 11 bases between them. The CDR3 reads CASSSQGGSYNEQFF. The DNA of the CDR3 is TGTGCCAGCAGTTCACAGGGAGGATCCTACAATGAGCAGTTCTTC.

This CDR3 reads CSALQFEQFF. The CDR3 region has the DNA TGCAGTGCCTTACAATTTGAGCAGTTCTTC. The chain has TRBV20-1 and TRBJ2-1, with D hard to call. Germline lookup yields CDR1 DFQATT and CDR2 SNEGSKA (reference sequence). There are 10 residues in the CDR3. Trimming took off 6 bases at V and 9 bases at J, with 9 bases between the two ends.

This chain's CDR3 is CATTPRDRLLGPTVRYTF. DNA of the CDR3: TGTGCCACAACCCCCCGGGACAGGCTGTTGGGCCCCACTGTTCGCTACACCTTC. The rearrangement joins TRBV19 to TRBJ1-2, with 8 nucleotides matching TRBD1. Germline V lookup: CDR1 LNHDA, CDR2 SQIVND (reference sequence). With 10 bases clipped from V and 9 bases from J, the junction kept 28 bases outside the gene matches. The CDR3 is made up of 18 amino acids.

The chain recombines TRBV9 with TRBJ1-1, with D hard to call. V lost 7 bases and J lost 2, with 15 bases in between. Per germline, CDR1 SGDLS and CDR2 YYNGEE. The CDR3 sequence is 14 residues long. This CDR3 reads CASAFSAANTEAFF. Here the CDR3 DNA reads TGTGCCAGCGCGTTTTCGGCAGCTAACACTGAAGCTTTCTTT.

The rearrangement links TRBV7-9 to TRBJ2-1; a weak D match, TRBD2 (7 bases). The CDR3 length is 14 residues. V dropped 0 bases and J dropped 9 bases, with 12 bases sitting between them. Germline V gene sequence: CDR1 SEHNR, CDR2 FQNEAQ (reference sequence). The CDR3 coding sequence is TGTGCCAGCAGCTTAGCGGGGGGGCTTGTTGAGCAGTTCTTC. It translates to CASSLAGGLVEQFF.

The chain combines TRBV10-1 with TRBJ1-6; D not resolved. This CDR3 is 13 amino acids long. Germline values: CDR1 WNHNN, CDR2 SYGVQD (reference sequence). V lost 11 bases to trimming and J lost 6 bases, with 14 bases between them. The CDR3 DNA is TGCGCCTCCACGGGGTTAAGTAATTCACCCCTCCACTTT. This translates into CASTGLSNSPLHF.

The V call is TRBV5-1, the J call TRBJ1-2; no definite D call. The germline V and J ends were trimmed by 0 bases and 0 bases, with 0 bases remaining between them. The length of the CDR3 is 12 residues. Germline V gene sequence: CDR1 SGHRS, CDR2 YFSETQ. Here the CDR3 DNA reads TGCGCCAGCAGCTTGGCTAACTATGGCTACACCTTC. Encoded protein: CASSLANYGYTF. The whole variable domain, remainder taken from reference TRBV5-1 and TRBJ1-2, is KAGVTQTPRYLIKTRGQQVTLSCSPISGHRSVSWYQQTPGQGLQFLFEYFSETQRNKGNFPGRFSGRQFSNSRSEMNVSTLELGDSALYLCASSLANYGYTFGSGTRLTVV.

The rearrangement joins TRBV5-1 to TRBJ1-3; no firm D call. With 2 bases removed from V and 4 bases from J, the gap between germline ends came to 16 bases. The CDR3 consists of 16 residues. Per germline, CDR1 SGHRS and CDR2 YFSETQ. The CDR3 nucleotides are TGCGCCAGCAGCTTCGGTCGGTCAGGAGGGGGAAACACCATATATTTT. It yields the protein CASSFGRSGGGNTIYF.

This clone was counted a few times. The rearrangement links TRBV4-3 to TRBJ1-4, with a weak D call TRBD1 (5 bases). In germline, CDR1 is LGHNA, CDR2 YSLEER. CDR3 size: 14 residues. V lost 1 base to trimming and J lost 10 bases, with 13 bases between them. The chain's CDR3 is CASSQAGYKGKLFF. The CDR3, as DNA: TGCGCCAGCAGCCAAGCAGGGTATAAGGGAAAACTGTTTTTT.

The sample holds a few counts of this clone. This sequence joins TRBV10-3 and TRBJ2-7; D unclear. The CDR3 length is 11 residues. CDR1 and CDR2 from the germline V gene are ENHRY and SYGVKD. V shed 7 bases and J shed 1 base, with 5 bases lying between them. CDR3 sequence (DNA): TGTGCCATCACGGATTCCTACGAGCAGTACTTC. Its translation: CAITDSYEQYF.

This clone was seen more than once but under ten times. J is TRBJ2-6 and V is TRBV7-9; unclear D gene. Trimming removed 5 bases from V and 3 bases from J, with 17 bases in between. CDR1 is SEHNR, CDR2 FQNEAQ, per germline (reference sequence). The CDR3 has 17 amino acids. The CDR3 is CASSPPSVGIGANVLTF. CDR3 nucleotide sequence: TGTGCCAGCAGCCCGCCGTCGGTGGGGATTGGGGCCAACGTCCTGACTTTC.

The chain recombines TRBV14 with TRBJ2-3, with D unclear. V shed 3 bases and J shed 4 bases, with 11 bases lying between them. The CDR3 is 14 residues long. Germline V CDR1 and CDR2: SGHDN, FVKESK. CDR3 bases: TGTGCCAGCAGCCACTTAGTCAGTCCAGATACGCAGTATTTT. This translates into CASSHLVSPDTQYF. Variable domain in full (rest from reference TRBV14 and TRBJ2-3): EAGVTQFPSHSVIEKGQTVTLRCDPISGHDNLYWYRRVMGKEIKFLLHFVKESKQDESGMPNNRFLAERTGGTYSTLKVQPAELEDSGVYFCASSHLVSPDTQYFGPGTRLTVL.

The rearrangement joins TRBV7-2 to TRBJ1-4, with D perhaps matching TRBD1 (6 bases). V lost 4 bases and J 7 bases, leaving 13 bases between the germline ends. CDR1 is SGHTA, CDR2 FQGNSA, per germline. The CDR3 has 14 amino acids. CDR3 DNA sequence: TGTGCCAGCAGCTCAGGGACATGGGCTGAAAAACTGTTTTTT. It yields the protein CASSSGTWAEKLFF.

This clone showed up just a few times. DNA for the CDR3: TGTGCCAGCACCCACGATTCCCTCTATGGCTACACCTTC. It encodes CASTHDSLYGYTF. The chain has TRBV2 and TRBJ1-2; D ambiguous. V was trimmed by 7 bases and J by 4 bases, leaving 13 bases between them. Per the germline V gene, CDR1 is SNHLY and CDR2 is FYNNEI. This CDR3 has 13 amino acids.

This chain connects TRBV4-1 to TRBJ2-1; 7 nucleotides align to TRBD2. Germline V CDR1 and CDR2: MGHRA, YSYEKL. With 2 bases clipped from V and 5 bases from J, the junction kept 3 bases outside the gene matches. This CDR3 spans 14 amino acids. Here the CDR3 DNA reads TGCGCCAGCAGCCAATGGGACTACAACAATGAGCAGTTCTTC. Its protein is CASSQWDYNNEQFF.

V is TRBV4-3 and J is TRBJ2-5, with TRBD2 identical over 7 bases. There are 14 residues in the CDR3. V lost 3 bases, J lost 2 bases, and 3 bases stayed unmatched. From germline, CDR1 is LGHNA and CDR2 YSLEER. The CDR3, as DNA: TGCGCCAGCAGCCAGGCCGGGGGGCAAGAGACCCAGTACTTC. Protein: CASSQAGGQETQYF.

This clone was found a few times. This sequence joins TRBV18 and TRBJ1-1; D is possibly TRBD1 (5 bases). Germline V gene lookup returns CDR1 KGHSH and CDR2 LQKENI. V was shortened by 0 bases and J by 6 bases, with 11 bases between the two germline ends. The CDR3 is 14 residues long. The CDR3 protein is CASSPPMGVSEAFF. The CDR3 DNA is TGTGCCAGCTCACCACCTATGGGGGTGTCTGAAGCTTTCTTT.

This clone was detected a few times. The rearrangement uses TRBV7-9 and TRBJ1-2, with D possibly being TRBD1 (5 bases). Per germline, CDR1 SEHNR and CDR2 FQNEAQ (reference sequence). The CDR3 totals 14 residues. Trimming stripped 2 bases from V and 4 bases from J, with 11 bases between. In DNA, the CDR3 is TGTGCCAGCAGCTTATTCGGGGGTGGCTATGGCTACACCTTC. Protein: CASSLFGGGYGYTF.

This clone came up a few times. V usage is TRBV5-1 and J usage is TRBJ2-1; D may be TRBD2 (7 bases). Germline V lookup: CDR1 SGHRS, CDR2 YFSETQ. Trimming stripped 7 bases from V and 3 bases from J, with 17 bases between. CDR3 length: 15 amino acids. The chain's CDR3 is CASSREGGSYNEQFF. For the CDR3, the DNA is TGCGCCAGCTCCAGGGAGGGGGGCAGCTACAATGAGCAGTTCTTC.

CDR3 bases: TGCGCCAGCGCCGCTTTCGGACAGAACACTGAAGCTTTCTTT. Translating gives CASAAFGQNTEAFF. The rearrangement joins TRBV5-1 to TRBJ1-1; D is possibly TRBD1 (5 bases). Germline V lookup: CDR1 SGHRS, CDR2 YFSETQ. Between the trimmed V and J ends, which lost 7 bases and 1 base, there was a span of 14 bases. This CDR3 has 14 residues.

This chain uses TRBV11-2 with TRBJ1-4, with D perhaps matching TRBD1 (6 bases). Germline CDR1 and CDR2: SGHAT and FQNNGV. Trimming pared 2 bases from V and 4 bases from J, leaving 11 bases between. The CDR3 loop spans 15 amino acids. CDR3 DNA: TGTGCCAGCAGCTTACAACAGGGTGGTAATGAAAAACTGTTTTTT. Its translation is CASSLQQGGNEKLFF.